Presented here are 11 T cell receptor beta chains from one specimen sequenced in a study of blood T cell repertoires in COVID-19. Assay: immunoSEQ multiplex PCR; the TCRdb copy retains only in-frame clones and omits some. The data hold over 200,000 clones, with roughly 84% observed a single time. Material for sequencing was peripheral blood. The source is a man aged 40-49 years who had recovered from COVID-19.

This clone was counted only a few times. The chain recombines TRBV14 with TRBJ2-5, with D hard to call. The V and J ends lost 4 bases and 4 bases respectively, with 10 bases between them. The germline gives CDR1 SGHDN, CDR2 FVKESK. This CDR3 is built from 13 residues. The CDR3 is CASSRVYRETQYF. CDR3 nucleotides: TGTGCCAGCAGCCGAGTTTACAGAGAGACCCAGTACTTC.

V gene TRBV7-2 combines with J gene TRBJ2-6; 9 positions match TRBD2. Germline V lookup: CDR1 SGHTA, CDR2 FQGNSA. The CDR3 runs to 18 residues. J was trimmed by 0 bases and V by 5 bases; bases with no gene match: 8. Here the CDR3 DNA reads TGTGCCAGCAGCCCCCTCTCGCGGGGGGGCTCTGGGGCCAACGTCCTGACTTTC. Residues: CASSPLSRGGSGANVLTF.

The chain carries TRBV5-1 and TRBJ2-5; D may be TRBD1 (5 bases). From germline, CDR1 is SGHRS and CDR2 YFSETQ. V lost 0 bases and J lost 5, with 11 bases in between. CDR3 length: 14 amino acids. The chain's CDR3 is CASSLEAGQETQYF. Written as DNA, the CDR3 is TGCGCCAGCAGCTTGGAGGCAGGGCAGGAGACCCAGTACTTC.

This clone was seen a single time. At one end, the junction sequence differs from germline, possibly due to a read error. The chain uses TRBV7-7 and TRBJ2-2; weak D call: TRBD1 (6 bases). Germline V gene data show CDR1 as SSHAT and CDR2 as FNYEAQ (reference sequence). The CDR3 is 15 amino acids. CDR3 sequence: CASSSGHLVDGELFF. Written as DNA, the CDR3 is TGTGCTAGCAGCTCGGGACACCTCGTGGACGGGGAGCTGTTTTTT.

This clone has only one observation. Written as DNA, the CDR3 is TGTGCCAGCAGCGTAGGGCCCTCTGGAAACACCATATATTTT. Amino acids: CASSVGPSGNTIYF. The rearrangement uses TRBV9 and TRBJ1-3; D is unresolved. From germline, CDR1 is SGDLS and CDR2 YYNGEE. V shed 0 bases and J shed 0 bases, with 4 bases lying between them. The CDR3 extends over 14 amino acids.

V and J are TRBV6-2 or TRBV6-3 and TRBJ2-3; 9 bases are shared with TRBD2. Germline V gene sequence: CDR1 MNHEY, CDR2 SVGEGT. The CDR3 is 16 amino acids. Trimming cost V 5 bases and J 1 base; bases outside gene matches: 7. Here the CDR3 reads CASSPFSGGRTDTQYF. CDR3 nucleotides: TGTGCCAGCAGTCCCTTTAGCGGGGGTCGCACAGATACGCAGTATTTT.

For this clone: At the DNA level, this CDR3 is encoded by other sequences in the same sample as well. The gene calls are TRBV18 and TRBJ2-7, with 9 bases identical to TRBD1. Germline CDR1 is KGHSH and CDR2 is LQKENI. With V trimmed by 0 bases and J by 4 bases, 1 base remained unmatched. The CDR3 is 14 amino acids. The CDR3 DNA reads TGTGCCAGCTCACCACCGGGACAGGGATACGAGCAGTACTTC. Translation gives CASSPPGQGYEQYF.

The DNA for the CDR3 is TGCGCCAGCAGCGGAAGAGAGGGCGCTAACTATGGCTACACCTTC. Protein product: CASSGREGANYGYTF. The chain joins TRBV4-1 to TRBJ1-2; D call uncertain. Germline loops: CDR1 MGHRA, CDR2 YSYEKL. There are 15 residues in the CDR3. The ends were cut back, 5 bases at V and 0 bases at J, with 13 bases in the middle.

V usage is TRBV5-6 and J usage is TRBJ1-5, with 9 bases that match TRBD1. The CDR3 loop spans 14 amino acids. V shed 4 bases, J shed 7 bases, and the junction held 6 bases outside the gene matches. CDR1 SGHDT and CDR2 YYEEEE come from the germline V gene. The CDR3 is CASSRGQGRQPQHF. CDR3 nucleotide sequence: TGTGCCAGCAGCCGCGGACAGGGGAGACAGCCCCAGCATTTT.

This clone showed up just once. The rearrangement joins TRBV7-2 to TRBJ2-5; 7 positions match TRBD1. V was clipped by 5 bases and J by 2 bases; unmatched bases: 5. This CDR3 has 14 residues. Looked up from germline, CDR1 is SGHTA and CDR2 is FQGNSA. The CDR3 sequence: CASSPSGQQETQYF. The DNA of the CDR3 is TGTGCCAGCAGCCCCTCGGGACAGCAAGAGACCCAGTACTTC. Together with reference TRBV7-2 and TRBJ2-5, the CDR3 gives the full variable domain: GAGVSQSPSNKVTEKGKDVELRCDPISGHTALYWYRQSLGQGLEFLIYFQGNSAPDKSGLPSDRFSAERTGGSVSTLTIQRTQQEDSAVYLCASSPSGQQETQYFGPGTRLLVL.

The chain combines TRBV5-8 with TRBJ1-4, with 7 bases lining up with TRBD1. The germline CDR1 and CDR2 sequences are SGHTS and YDEGEE. CDR3 size: 15 residues. V was clipped by 5 bases and J by 8 bases; unmatched bases: 12. The CDR3 sequence: CASRQQGTLREKLFF. CDR3 sequence (DNA): TGTGCCAGCAGACAACAGGGGACGCTTAGGGAAAAACTGTTTTTT. The whole variable domain, remainder taken from reference TRBV5-8 and TRBJ1-4, is EAGVTQSPTHLIKTRGQQATLRCSPISGHTSVYWYQQALGLGLQFLLWYDEGEERNRGNFPPRFSGRQFPNYSSELNVNALELEDSALYLCASRQQGTLREKLFFGSGTQLSVL.